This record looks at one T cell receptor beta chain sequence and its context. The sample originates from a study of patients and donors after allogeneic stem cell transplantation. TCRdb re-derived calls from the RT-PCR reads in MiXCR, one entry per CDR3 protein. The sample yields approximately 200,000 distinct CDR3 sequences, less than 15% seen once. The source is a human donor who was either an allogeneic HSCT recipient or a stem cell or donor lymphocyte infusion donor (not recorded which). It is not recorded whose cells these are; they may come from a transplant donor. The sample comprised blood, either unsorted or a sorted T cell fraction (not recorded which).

The CDR3 loop reads CSGLYGRGLANYGYTF. DNA of the CDR3: TGCAGTGGCCTATACGGTCGGGGGTTAGCTAACTATGGCTACACCTTC. V is TRBV20-1 and J is TRBJ1-2; TRBD1 might be the D (5 bases). Trimming left V 7 bases short and J 0 bases short, with 21 bases between. In germline, CDR1 is DFQATT, CDR2 SNEGSKA (reference sequence). CDR3 length equals 16 residues.